The next 14 T cell receptor beta chains were all read from a single sample in a study of shared clonotypes between healthy human individuals. The protocol was immunoSEQ multiplex PCR, while the TCRdb copy is restricted to in-frame clones and leaves out a portion. This table has about 2 million clones, about 95% appearing once. The sequenced sample consisted of naive CD4+ T cells sorted from blood. Described subset: CD45RA+ positively selected. Source of these receptors: a young man in good health.

The V gene is TRBV5-4, the J gene TRBJ1-5, with D hard to call. V was shortened by 2 bases and J by 3 bases, with 3 bases between the two germline ends. The CDR3 is 12 residues long. Germline loops: CDR1 SGHNT, CDR2 YYREEE (reference sequence). The CDR3 reads CASSFPNQPQHF. The CDR3 DNA is TGTGCCAGCAGCTTTCCCAATCAGCCCCAGCATTTT.

The DNA for the CDR3 is TGTGCCAGCAGCGCCGGGGGGACTAATGAAAAACTGTTTTTT. This translates into CASSAGGTNEKLFF. V gene TRBV9 combines with J gene TRBJ1-4, with D possibly TRBD1 on 5 matching bases. V gave up 3 bases and J gave up 2 bases, with 8 bases separating them. Per germline, CDR1 SGDLS and CDR2 YYNGEE. The CDR3 totals 14 residues. Variable domain in full (rest from reference TRBV9 and TRBJ1-4): DSGVTQTPKHLITATGQRVTLRCSPRSGDLSVYWYQQSLDQGLQFLIQYYNGEERAKGNILERFSAQQFPDLHSELNLSSLELGDSALYFCASSAGGTNEKLFFGSGTQLSVL.

J is TRBJ2-1 and V is TRBV7-9; 7 bases are a match to TRBD2. V dropped 3 bases and J dropped 12; count of bases not matched to a gene: 17. Germline lookup yields CDR1 SEHNR and CDR2 FQNEAQ (reference sequence). The CDR3 consists of 16 residues. CDR3 DNA sequence: TGTGCCAGCAGCTTTAAGCTAGCGGTTTACAATGATTGGCAGTTCTTC. It translates to CASSFKLAVYNDWQFF.

V and J are TRBV18 and TRBJ2-7; TRBD1 might be the D (6 bases). Germline V CDR1 and CDR2: KGHSH, LQKENI. The CDR3 extends over 11 amino acids. V was shortened by 5 bases and J by 7 bases, with 9 bases between the two germline ends. CDR3 sequence reads: CASSTGIEQYF. The CDR3, as DNA: TGTGCCAGCTCAACAGGGATAGAGCAGTACTTC.

This clone appeared a few times. The rearrangement links TRBV12-5 to TRBJ2-1, with D possibly being TRBD1 or TRBD2 (5 bases each). Germline CDR1 LGHNT, CDR2 FRNRAP. The CDR3 is 12 residues long. Trimming stripped 8 bases from V and 7 bases from J, with 12 bases between. The DNA of the CDR3 is TGTGCTAGTCGTAGGAGGACAAATGAGCAGTTCTTC. It specifies CASRRRTNEQFF.

The chain joins TRBV15 to TRBJ1-5; unclear D gene. The V gene's germline CDR1 is LNHNV and CDR2 YYDKDF (reference sequence). The CDR3 is 14 amino acids. Trimming took 5 bases from V and 3 from J, leaving 11 bases between them. CDR3 sequence (DNA): TGTGCCACCAGCCGCCTCGGATCCAATCAGCCCCAGCATTTT. Protein sequence: CATSRLGSNQPQHF.

The chain joins TRBV5-1 to TRBJ2-5, with 7 bases aligning to TRBD2. The V and J ends lost 0 bases and 1 base, in that order; junction bases with no gene match: 3. The CDR3 totals 15 residues. CDR1 SGHRS and CDR2 YFSETQ come from the germline V gene. The CDR3 nucleotides are TGCGCCAGCAGCTTGGAGGGAGGGTTCCAAGAGACCCAGTACTTC. This translates into CASSLEGGFQETQYF.

The rearrangement joins TRBV28 to TRBJ1-5, with 8 positions matching TRBD1. The germline gives CDR1 MDHEN, CDR2 SYDVKM. The length of the CDR3 is 16 residues. CDR3 region: CGWGAWDRTTGQPQHF. As DNA, the CDR3 is TGTGGCTGGGGTGCCTGGGACAGGACAACCGGGCAGCCCCAGCATTTT.

The gene calls are TRBV19 and TRBJ1-2; the match to TRBD1 covers 9 bases. The CDR3 sequence is 13 residues long. Germline CDR1 and CDR2: LNHDA and SQIVND (reference sequence). V was clipped by 5 bases and J by 4 bases; unmatched bases: 2. CDR3 DNA sequence: TGTGCCAGTAGTGGGGACAGGGTCTATGGCTACACCTTC. Protein sequence: CASSGDRVYGYTF.

The CDR3 coding sequence is TGTGCCAGCAGCTTAGGGGGGACTAGCGGCAATGAGCAGTTCTTC. Amino acid sequence: CASSLGGTSGNEQFF. J is TRBJ2-1 and V is TRBV7-3, with 11 positions matching TRBD2. Germline V lookup: CDR1 SGHTA, CDR2 FQGTGA. The trim removed 2 bases at V and 6 bases at J, leaving 3 bases unmatched. This CDR3 is built from 15 residues. Using reference TRBV7-3 and TRBJ2-1 for the parts outside the CDR3, the full variable domain is GAGVSQTPSNKVTEKGKYVELRCDPISGHTALYWYRQSLGQGPEFLIYFQGTGAADDSGLPNDRFFAVRPEGSVSTLKIQRTERGDSAVYLCASSLGGTSGNEQFFGPGTRLTVL.

V usage is TRBV7-9 and J usage is TRBJ1-6, with a weak D call TRBD1 (6 bases). Germline values: CDR1 SEHNR, CDR2 FQNEAQ (reference sequence). This CDR3 spans 14 amino acids. Deletions cut 1 base from V and 10 bases from J, with 11 bases between. CDR3 region: CASSLGAGASPLHF. CDR3 coding DNA: TGTGCCAGCAGCTTAGGGGCAGGGGCGTCACCCCTCCACTTT.

The chain combines TRBV5-4 with TRBJ2-3; TRBD1 agrees at 8 bases. This CDR3 is 14 amino acids long. Germline V gives CDR1 SGHNT, CDR2 YYREEE (reference sequence). The V segment lost 4 bases and the J segment 5 bases; nucleotides outside the gene matches: 6. The CDR3 sequence: CASSQGQGGDTQYF. The CDR3, as DNA: TGTGCCAGCAGCCAAGGACAGGGCGGAGATACGCAGTATTTT.

The chain joins TRBV5-1 to TRBJ2-3; the match to TRBD2 covers 16 bases. In germline, CDR1 is SGHRS, CDR2 YFSETQ. V lost 4 bases, J lost 2 bases, and 10 bases stayed unmatched. CDR3 length: 19 residues. CDR3 region: CASSLAGTSGRAVTDTQYF. The DNA of the CDR3 is TGCGCCAGCAGCCTCGCCGGGACTAGCGGGAGGGCTGTCACAGATACGCAGTATTTT.

The V call is TRBV29-1, the J call TRBJ2-5, with D possibly TRBD2 on 6 matching bases. Germline V gene data show CDR1 as SQVTM and CDR2 as ANQGSEA. This CDR3 spans 13 amino acids. V was pared by 7 bases and J by 2 bases, with 14 bases between. The CDR3 coding sequence is TGCAGCGCCTTCCCGCGGGGTCAAGAGACCCAGTACTTC. Its protein is CSAFPRGQETQYF.